This is a list of T cell receptor beta chains from one sample in a study of T cells in Graves' hyperthyroidism and ophthalmopathy. TCRdb passed the multiplex PCR reads through MiXCR, listing each CDR3 protein once. Of 350,000 to 400,000 distinct CDR3 sequences listed, 15% to 20% were seen once; the top ten hold 3.5% to 4%. Sequences were obtained from blood. The receptors were sampled from a woman aged 18 to 35 with Graves' hyperthyroidism. Each CDR3 is given with its conserved first and last residue. Fields, in order: J gene, D gene, V gene, clone size, CDR3 DNA, CDR3 protein. A D gene is named only where the DNA matches it firmly. Size values are once, few and many counts, or a class for expanded clones, and some rows have none.

J: TRBJ2-3; D: -; V: TRBV12-3/TRBV12-4; size: few; DNA: TGTGCCAGCACCCTCGTAGACCACACAGATACGCAGTATTTT; CDR3: CASTLVDHTDTQYF
J: TRBJ1-5; D: -; V: TRBV6-5; size: many; DNA: TGTGCCAGCAGTACTGACAGGACCGTTATGCCCCAGCATTTT; CDR3: CASSTDRTVMPQHF
J: TRBJ1-1; D: -; V: TRBV19; size: few; DNA: TGTGCCAGCACAGGACAGAATGTGAACACTGAAGCTTTCTTT; CDR3: CASTGQNVNTEAFF
J: TRBJ2-7; D: -; V: TRBV20-1; size: many; DNA: TGCAGTGCTAGAGAAGGGATCGACGAGCAGTACTTC; CDR3: CSAREGIDEQYF
J: TRBJ1-2; D: -; V: TRBV9; size: many; DNA: TGTGCCAGCAGCGCCTCTGACTTGGGTTCGTCTGGCTACACCTTC; CDR3: CASSASDLGSSGYTF
J: TRBJ2-7; D: TRBD1; V: TRBV28; size: many; DNA: TGTGCCAGCAGTCTTCCCGGGACAGGCTCCTACGAGCAGTACTTC; CDR3: CASSLPGTGSYEQYF
J: TRBJ2-5; D: -; V: TRBV5-5; size: many; DNA: TGTGCCAGCAGCTTGGTGGAAGGGCAAGAGACCCAGTACTTC; CDR3: CASSLVEGQETQYF
J: TRBJ1-6; D: -; V: TRBV6-1; size: many; DNA: TGTGCCAGCAGTCGCTATGGGTCACCCCTCCACTTT; CDR3: CASSRYGSPLHF
J: TRBJ1-1; D: -; V: TRBV12-3/TRBV12-4; size: many; DNA: TGTGCCAGCAGTCCACTTACCTCAAGGTTGGAGGCTTTCTTT; CDR3: CASSPLTSRLEAFF
J: TRBJ2-7; D: -; V: TRBV12-3/TRBV12-4; size: many; DNA: TGTGCCAGCAGTTTTCGAAGTAGCTCCTACGAGCAGTACTTC; CDR3: CASSFRSSSYEQYF
J: TRBJ1-1; D: -; V: TRBV28; size: few; DNA: TGTGCCAGCAGTTTAACGAGCATGAACACTGAAGCTTTCTTT; CDR3: CASSLTSMNTEAFF
J: TRBJ1-1; D: TRBD1; V: TRBV29-1; size: many; DNA: TGCAGCGTAGATACAGGGGGCACTGAAGCTTTCTTT; CDR3: CSVDTGGTEAFF
J: TRBJ2-5; D: TRBD1; V: TRBV20-1; size: many; DNA: TGCAGTGCTAGAGATCGCCGGACAGGGGTATTGGAGACCCAGTACTTC; CDR3: CSARDRRTGVLETQYF
J: TRBJ1-2; D: TRBD1; V: TRBV7-3; size: many; DNA: TGTGCCAGCAGCTTGACAGGACAGGGCCTTTCCGGCTACACCTTC; CDR3: CASSLTGQGLSGYTF
J: TRBJ2-7; D: TRBD2; V: TRBV7-3; size: many; DNA: TGTGCCAGCAGCCGAAGCGGGGCCTCCTACGAGCAGTACTTC; CDR3: CASSRSGASYEQYF
J: TRBJ2-5; D: TRBD2; V: TRBV19; size: once; DNA: TGTGCCAGTAGTATCATGAAAGCGGGACCGGAGACCCAGTACTTC; CDR3: CASSIMKAGPETQYF
J: TRBJ2-7; D: TRBD1; V: TRBV14; size: -; DNA: TGTGCCAGCAGCCAAAGGCCACAGGGGGCTGGCTACGAGCAGTACTTC; CDR3: CASSQRPQGAGYEQYF
J: TRBJ1-1; D: -; V: TRBV5-1; size: -; DNA: TGCGCCAGCAGCTATGGCGCGGGGCGCGGCCGGACTGAAGCTTTCTTT; CDR3: CASSYGAGRGRTEAFF
J: TRBJ2-5; D: TRBD1; V: TRBV2; size: many; DNA: TGTGCCACAACCCCTCGGACAGGGGAGACCCAGTACTTC; CDR3: CATTPRTGETQYF
J: TRBJ2-7; D: -; V: TRBV6-1; size: many; DNA: TGTGCCAGCAGTGAAAAGGGGGGTTACTACGAGCAGTACTTC; CDR3: CASSEKGGYYEQYF
J: TRBJ2-7; D: TRBD1; V: TRBV28; size: once; DNA: TGTGCCAGCAGACTGGGACAGGCACTCTACGAGCAGTACTTC; CDR3: CASRLGQALYEQYF
J: TRBJ2-5; D: -; V: TRBV2; size: -; DNA: TGTGCCAGCAAAGACTTAGAAGAGACCCAGTACTTC; CDR3: CASKDLEETQYF
J: TRBJ1-5; D: TRBD1; V: TRBV6-1; size: many; DNA: TGTGCCAGCAGTGACCGGGGACAGCCGAATCAGCCCCAGCATTTT; CDR3: CASSDRGQPNQPQHF
J: TRBJ2-5; D: -; V: TRBV24-1; size: -; DNA: TGTGCCACCGGGGCAGAAGAGACCCAGTACTTC; CDR3: CATGAEETQYF
J: TRBJ2-5; D: TRBD1; V: TRBV7-9; size: -; DNA: TGTGCCAGCAGCCCCCGGGACAGGGGGCGAGAGACCCAGTACTTC; CDR3: CASSPRDRGRETQYF
J: TRBJ2-7; D: TRBD1; V: TRBV10-3; size: many; DNA: TGTGCCATCAGCCCCGGGACAGGATCCTACGAGCAGTACTTC; CDR3: CAISPGTGSYEQYF